The clone carrying this TCR beta chain is medium-sized in the sample. Its antigen remains unidentified. The germline CDR1 and CDR2 sequences are SGHTA and FQGNSA. CDR3 length equals 11 residues. V dropped 4 bases and J dropped 2 bases, with 2 bases sitting between them. The sample is drawn from a study of spatial heterogeneity in lung cancer. The study's findings and limits: Counts of expanded alpha and beta TCRs within tumors tracked the tumor nonsynonymous mutation count.

Stated time point: sample taken at primary tumor resection. Each CDR3 protein is one row after TCRdb ran MiXCR on the 5' RACE reads. In the table there are 1,500 to 2,000 distinct CDR3 sequences, 4% to 5.5% of which are singletons. The chain carries TRBV7-2 and TRBJ2-5; D gene ambiguous. This clonotype was obtained from a male donor with early-stage non-small cell lung cancer. The input for sequencing was lung tumor tissue, taken at surgery. CDR3 in DNA: TGTGCCAGCAGCTGGCAAGAGACCCAGTACTTC. It translates to CASSWQETQYF.